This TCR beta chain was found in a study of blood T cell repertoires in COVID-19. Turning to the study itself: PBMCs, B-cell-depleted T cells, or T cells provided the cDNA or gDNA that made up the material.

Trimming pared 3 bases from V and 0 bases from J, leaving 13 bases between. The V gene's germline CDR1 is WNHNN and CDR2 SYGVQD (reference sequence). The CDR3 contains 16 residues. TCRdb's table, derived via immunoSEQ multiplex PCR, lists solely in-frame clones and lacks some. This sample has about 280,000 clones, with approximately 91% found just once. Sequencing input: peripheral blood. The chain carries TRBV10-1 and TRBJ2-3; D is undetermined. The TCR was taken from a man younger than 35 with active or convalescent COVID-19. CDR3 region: CASSDFPGRSTDTQYF. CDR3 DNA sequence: TGCGCCAGCAGTGACTTTCCGGGTAGGAGCACAGATACGCAGTATTTT.